The source of this TCR beta chain is a study of cytomegalovirus exposure and HLA in healthy donors. Points from the study as a whole: Despite most TCR sequences being rare, some public TCRs occurred in many donors. The CMV antigen specificity of a few CMV-associated chains was confirmed through in vitro analysis.

CDR1 and CDR2 (germline): MNHEY, SMNVEV (reference sequence). The V end was cut by 6 bases, the J end by 0 bases, with 11 bases between. This CDR3 is 14 amino acids long. The donors were members of the validation cohort, which comprised 100 to 150 subjects and was separate from the first cohort of 600 to 800 subjects. The method was immunoSEQ multiplex PCR; TCRdb's version includes in-frame clones alone and lacks a portion of them. This repertoire shows over 200,000 clones, around 90% found once; its top ten account for roughly 3%. Points on this clone: No antigen is known for it.

The source is a woman aged 18-29 years in good health and CMV-seronegative. The genes are TRBV27 and TRBJ2-5, with D possibly TRBD2 on 6 matching bases. Sequenced: PBMCs. The CDR3 DNA follows: TGTGCCAGCAGATCGGGACTGAACCAAGAGACCCAGTACTTC. Translation gives CASRSGLNQETQYF.